This TCR beta chain comes out of a study of OX40 agonist ivuxolimab in advanced cancers. Across the whole study: Ivuxolimab, which patients received intravenously every 2 weeks, was dosed at 0.01 to 10 mg/kg. Dose-escalation subjects each had hepatocellular carcinoma, melanoma, renal cell or head and neck cancer. The dose-escalation cohort was around 83% male, with a mean age of about 58 years, ranging about 20 to 85.

Germline-derived CDR1 and CDR2 are SGHRS and YFSETQ. This CDR3 contains 15 residues. V lost 4 bases to trimming and J lost 4 bases, with 12 bases between them. Findings of the study overall: Expanded clones were, on average, more numerous in CD8+ T cells than in CD4+.

This clone was detected only once. Its antigen is still unknown. Assay used: immunoSEQ multiplex PCR; TCRdb lists only in-frame clones, some missing. The profile shows tens of thousands of clones, under 90% of them singletons. This clonotype originated in an adult with an advanced solid tumor such as melanoma, head and neck, liver or kidney cancer. The specimen comprised CD4+ or CD8+ T cells sorted from blood, sampled in a trial of the OX40 agonist ivuxolimab. V is TRBV5-1 and J is TRBJ2-6; D call uncertain. The CDR3 protein is CASSQTALGANVLTF. The CDR3 DNA sequence: TGCGCCAGCAGCCAGACCGCATTGGGGGCCAACGTCCTGACTTTC.